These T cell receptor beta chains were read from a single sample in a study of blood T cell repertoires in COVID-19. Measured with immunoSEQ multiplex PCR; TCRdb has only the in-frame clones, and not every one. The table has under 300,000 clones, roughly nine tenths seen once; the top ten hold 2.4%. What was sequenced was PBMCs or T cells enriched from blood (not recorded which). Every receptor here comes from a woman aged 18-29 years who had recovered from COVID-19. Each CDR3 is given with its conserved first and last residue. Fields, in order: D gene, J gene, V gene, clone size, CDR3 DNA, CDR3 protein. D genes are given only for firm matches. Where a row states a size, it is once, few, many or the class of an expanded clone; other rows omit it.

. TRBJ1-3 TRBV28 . TGTGCCAGCAGTTCGGCAGGGTTTTCTGGAAACACCATATATTTT CASSSAGFSGNTIYF
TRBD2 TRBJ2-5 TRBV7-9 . TGTGCCAGCAGCCCAGGGACTAGCGGGGGCATTCCCTCAAGGACCCAGTACTTC CASSPGTSGGIPSRTQYF
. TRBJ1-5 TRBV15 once TGTGCCACCAGCCCCAACAGTGCAGCTTTCAATCAGCCCCAGCATTTT CATSPNSAAFNQPQHF
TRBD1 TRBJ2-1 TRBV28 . TGTGCCAGCAGTCCCCGGACAGGGGTCCACTCCTACAATGAGCAGTTCTTC CASSPRTGVHSYNEQFF
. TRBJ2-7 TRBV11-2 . TGTGCCAGCAGCTTAGAAGGGCAGGGAAACGAGCAGTACTTC CASSLEGQGNEQYF
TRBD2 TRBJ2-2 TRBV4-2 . TGTGCCAGCAGTTTTCCGGGACTAGCAGCGAACACCGGGGAGCTGTTTTTT CASSFPGLAANTGELFF
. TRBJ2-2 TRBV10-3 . TGTGCCATCAGTGAAACACAGGGGAGGACCGGGGAGCTGTTTTTT CAISETQGRTGELFF
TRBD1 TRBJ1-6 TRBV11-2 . TGTGCCAGCAGCTACAGGGGTAATTCACCCCTCCACTTT CASSYRGNSPLHF
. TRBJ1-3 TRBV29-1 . TGCAGCGTTGCGGGGTCCTCTGGAAACACCATATATTTT CSVAGSSGNTIYF
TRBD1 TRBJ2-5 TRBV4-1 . TGCGCCAGCAGCCAAGAAGGGACAGGGCAAGAGACCCAGTACTTC CASSQEGTGQETQYF
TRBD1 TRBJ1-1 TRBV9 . TGTGCCAGCAGCGTCCGGGACAGGGCGGGATTCGGCACTGAAGCTTTCTTT CASSVRDRAGFGTEAFF
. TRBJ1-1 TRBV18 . TGTGCCAGCTCACGGGAGGGGCCCATGAACACTGAAGCTTTCTTT CASSREGPMNTEAFF
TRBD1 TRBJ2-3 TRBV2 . TGTGCCAGCAGGGGGACAGGTCTTAAACTAGCCCTTAGCACAGATACGCAGTATTTT CASRGTGLKLALSTDTQYF
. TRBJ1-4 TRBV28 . TGTGCCAGCAGTTTCCCCTCGGGGGGCCATAATGAAAAACTGTTTTTT CASSFPSGGHNEKLFF
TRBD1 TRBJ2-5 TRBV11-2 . TGTGCCAGCAGCTTAGGTCAGGGGGCCCAAGAGACCCAGTACTTC CASSLGQGAQETQYF